The 15 T cell receptor beta chains reported below all come from one sample, sequenced in a study of blood T cell repertoires in COVID-19. Generated by immunoSEQ multiplex PCR, the TCRdb table keeps only in-frame clones and is missing some. Here the sample spans 150,000 to 200,000 clones, approximately 84% being singletons. Sequenced input: peripheral blood. The receptors were sampled from a woman at least 80 years old with acute or convalescent COVID-19.

This clone appeared a few times. The chain is built from TRBV21-1 and TRBJ2-1; TRBD2 is the table's D call and was not checked against the DNA. TRBV21-1 is a recognized pseudogene. The CDR3 has 15 amino acids. In DNA, the CDR3 is TGTGCCAGCATCGCGTTTAGCGGAAATAAATGTGAGCAGTTCTTC. Translation: CASIAFSGNKCEQFF.

The rearrangement joins TRBV11-3 to TRBJ2-5; TRBD1 is a possible D gene (8 bases). In germline, CDR1 is SGHNT, CDR2 YENEEA. V lost 5 bases to trimming and J lost 5 bases, with 12 bases between them. The CDR3 consists of 13 residues. The CDR3 nucleotides read TGTGCCAGCAGCAACAGGGGGGGGGAGACCCAGTACTTC. Translation gives CASSNRGGETQYF.

The chain links TRBV20-1 to TRBJ2-7; TRBD2 aligns across 10 bases. J gave up 7 bases and V 3 bases, and 15 bases lay outside the gene matches. Germline assignment: CDR1 DFQATT and CDR2 SNEGSKA (reference sequence). The length of the CDR3 is 16 residues. The CDR3 reads CSASTIGSGRAEEQYF. The CDR3 nucleotides are TGCAGTGCTAGTACCATAGGCAGCGGGAGGGCCGAAGAGCAGTACTTC.

The chain is built from TRBV5-1 and TRBJ1-1; 8 nucleotides match TRBD1. Unmatched junction bases numbered 2, after V lost 2 bases and J lost 2 bases. Germline-derived CDR1 and CDR2 are SGHRS and YFSETQ. The CDR3 is made up of 14 amino acids. CDR3 protein: CASSFGQGNTEAFF. For the CDR3, the DNA is TGCGCCAGCAGCTTCGGACAGGGAAACACTGAAGCTTTCTTT.

This sequence joins TRBV28 and TRBJ2-7; 8 bases agree with TRBD2. From germline, CDR1 is MDHEN and CDR2 SYDVKM. This CDR3 is built from 15 residues. V lost 5 bases, J lost 2 bases, and 8 bases stayed unmatched. CDR3 bases: TGTGCCAGCAGTGGCGGGACTAGAGGACCCTACGAGCAGTACTTC. This gives the protein CASSGGTRGPYEQYF.

The genes are TRBV7-9 and TRBJ1-2, with 7 bases lining up with TRBD1. With 4 bases clipped from V and 1 base from J, the junction kept 0 bases outside the gene matches. The CDR3 spans 13 residues. CDR1 and CDR2 (germline): SEHNR, FQNEAQ (reference sequence). This CDR3 reads CASSWDSNYGYTF. CDR3 nucleotide sequence: TGTGCCAGCAGCTGGGACAGTAACTATGGCTACACCTTC.

The V call is TRBV19, the J call TRBJ2-7; D is possibly TRBD1 (6 bases). The germline gives CDR1 LNHDA, CDR2 SQIVND (reference sequence). V lost 2 bases and J lost 4, with 9 bases in between. CDR3 length: 13 amino acids. The CDR3 here is CASSISQGYEQYF. The DNA of the CDR3 is TGTGCCAGTAGTATAAGCCAGGGGTACGAGCAGTACTTC.

The V call is TRBV6-4, the J call TRBJ2-7, with TRBD2 matching over 9 bases. Per the germline V gene, CDR1 is MRHNA and CDR2 is SNTAGT. With 5 bases clipped from V and 4 bases from J, the junction kept 3 bases outside the gene matches. CDR3 length: 13 amino acids. CDR3 region: CASSFLAGYEQYF. Written as DNA, the CDR3 is TGTGCCAGCAGTTTTCTAGCGGGGTACGAGCAGTACTTC.

The chain employs TRBV27 and TRBJ2-7; the D gene is possibly TRBD1 (5 bases). The CDR3 runs to 12 residues. Per the germline V gene, CDR1 is MNHEY and CDR2 is SMNVEV (reference sequence). The ends were cut back, 3 bases at V and 5 bases at J, with 8 bases in the middle. Here the CDR3 reads CASSFPGNEQYF. DNA for the CDR3: TGTGCCAGCAGTTTCCCAGGGAACGAGCAGTACTTC.

The J gene is TRBJ2-1, the V gene TRBV4-1, with 12 bases fitting TRBD2. The CDR3 has 14 amino acids. The junction had 4 bases not matched to a gene; V was cut back by 6 bases and J by 7 bases. Germline V CDR1 and CDR2: MGHRA, YSYEKL. Here the CDR3 reads CASSPGTSGNEQFF. CDR3 bases: TGCGCCAGCAGTCCCGGGACTAGCGGGAATGAGCAGTTCTTC.

The chain links TRBV24-1 to TRBJ2-1, with TRBD1 identical over 11 bases. The CDR3 loop spans 17 amino acids. V gave up 1 base and J gave up 7 bases; unmatched junction bases: 8. The germline gives CDR1 KGHDR, CDR2 SFDVKD. The CDR3 sequence is CATSDFGGQGGVNEQFF. The DNA for the CDR3 is TGTGCCACCAGTGATTTCGGGGGACAGGGGGGGGTTAATGAGCAGTTCTTC.

This clone occurred once. The CDR3 spells CASSTERTGTQNQPQHF. The CDR3, as DNA: TGTGCCAGTAGTACCGAACGGACAGGGACACAAAATCAGCCCCAGCATTTT. The chain combines TRBV19 with TRBJ1-5; 8 bases agree with TRBD1. Trimming took 4 bases from V and 4 from J; bases not matched to a gene: 12. The CDR3 totals 17 residues. From germline, CDR1 is LNHDA and CDR2 SQIVND (reference sequence).

The J gene is TRBJ1-6, the V gene TRBV5-1; D is unclear. This CDR3 region has 13 residues. The V and J ends lost 0 bases and 7 bases respectively, with 5 bases between them. Germline CDR1 reads SGHRS; CDR2 reads YFSETQ. The DNA of the CDR3 is TGCGCCAGCAGCTTGGCGGAGAATTCACCCCTCCACTTT. Encoded protein: CASSLAENSPLHF. The full variable domain, its missing parts supplied by reference TRBV5-1 and TRBJ1-6, is KAGVTQTPRYLIKTRGQQVTLSCSPISGHRSVSWYQQTPGQGLQFLFEYFSETQRNKGNFPGRFSGRQFSNSRSEMNVSTLELGDSALYLCASSLAENSPLHFGNGTRLTVT.

V usage is TRBV15 and J usage is TRBJ2-1, with D possibly matching TRBD1 (5 bases). The germline V gene has CDR1 LNHNV and CDR2 YYDKDF (reference sequence). The CDR3 sequence is 17 residues long. Trimming removed 1 base from V and 5 bases from J, with 18 bases in between. In nucleotides, the CDR3 is TGTGCCACCAGCAGAGTTTATTACAGGAAAACACACAATGAGCAGTTCTTC. Translation: CATSRVYYRKTHNEQFF.

The rearrangement links TRBV6-6 to TRBJ1-5; TRBD1 aligns across 7 bases. From germline, CDR1 is MNHNY and CDR2 SVGAGI (reference sequence). CDR3 size: 14 residues. V shed 5 bases and J 7 bases; nucleotides not matched to a gene: 8. The chain's CDR3 is CASSTLDRDQPQHF. The CDR3 DNA is TGTGCCAGCAGTACCCTCGACAGGGACCAGCCCCAGCATTTT.